These 21 T cell receptor beta chains originate from one sample sequenced in a study of blood T cell repertoires in COVID-19. Repertoires were generated with immunoSEQ multiplex PCR, while TCRdb's copy carries only in-frame clones and drops some. The sample records 150,000 to 200,000 clones, around 85% being singletons. Specimen: peripheral blood. These TCRs come from a human donor in a cohort sampled during active COVID-19.

The rearrangement joins TRBV4-1 to TRBJ2-3; 9 positions match TRBD2. Per the germline V gene, CDR1 is MGHRA and CDR2 is YSYEKL. Trimming at V came to 5 bases and at J to 2 bases, leaving 8 bases not matched to a gene. The CDR3 is made up of 16 amino acids. This CDR3 reads CASSSGTSTLTDTQYF. The CDR3 region has the DNA TGCGCCAGCAGCTCCGGGACTAGCACCCTCACAGATACGCAGTATTTT.

The chain links TRBV29-1 to TRBJ2-1; TRBD1 is a possible D gene (6 bases). Germline loops: CDR1 SQVTM, CDR2 ANQGSEA. The CDR3 is 18 residues long. V dropped 5 bases and J dropped 3 bases, with 26 bases sitting between them. Here the CDR3 DNA reads TGCAGCGTTCCCTTACCCCTTTCGGGACAATTTCACTACAATGAGCAGTTCTTC. Translated, it gives CSVPLPLSGQFHYNEQFF.

The chain employs TRBV5-1 and TRBJ2-7, with D possibly TRBD1 on 6 matching bases. This CDR3 is 14 amino acids long. The germline V and J ends were trimmed by 2 bases and 4 bases, with 13 bases remaining between them. Germline CDR1 and CDR2: SGHRS and YFSETQ. The CDR3 protein is CASSFHRAPYEQYF. The CDR3 bases are TGCGCCAGCAGCTTTCACAGGGCCCCTTACGAGCAGTACTTC.

V is TRBV27 and J is TRBJ1-2; D ambiguous. V gave up 2 bases and J gave up 3 bases, with 16 bases separating them. The CDR3 sequence is 16 residues long. Germline V gene lookup returns CDR1 MNHEY and CDR2 SMNVEV (reference sequence). CDR3 loop: CASSLGFGGQDYGYTF. The CDR3 DNA is TGTGCCAGCAGTTTAGGGTTCGGCGGTCAAGACTATGGCTACACCTTC.

V gene TRBV18 combines with J gene TRBJ1-2, with a possible D match to TRBD1 (6 bases). The germline gives CDR1 KGHSH, CDR2 LQKENI. V gave up 3 bases and J gave up 3 bases, with 14 bases separating them. The CDR3 is 15 amino acids. CDR3 amino acids: CASSPTLDSYYGYTF. The CDR3 DNA is TGTGCCAGCTCACCGACTCTGGACAGCTACTATGGCTACACCTTC.

This sequence joins TRBV25-1 and TRBJ1-3; D not resolved. Per germline, CDR1 MGHDK and CDR2 SYGVNS. Trimming removed 4 bases from V and 1 base from J, with 11 bases in between. The CDR3 covers 15 residues. CDR3 protein: CASSAATTSGNTIYF. The CDR3 DNA sequence: TGTGCCAGCAGTGCCGCTACTACATCTGGAAACACCATATATTTT.

The chain is built from TRBV27 and TRBJ1-2, with D perhaps TRBD1 (5 bases). Trimming pared 0 bases from V and 1 base from J, leaving 15 bases between. The germline V gene encodes CDR1 MNHEY and CDR2 SMNVEV (reference sequence). The CDR3 covers 17 residues. CDR3 coding DNA: TGTGCCAGCAGTTTATCGATGGGCCGGGGGGATAACTATGGCTACACCTTC. Protein product: CASSLSMGRGDNYGYTF.

This clone appeared a single time. V is TRBV7-6 and J is TRBJ2-7; 10 nucleotides agree with TRBD1. Germline CDR1 is SGHVS and CDR2 is FNYEAQ. V shed 4 bases and J 2 bases; nucleotides not matched to a gene: 5. This CDR3 comprises 15 residues. CDR3 loop: CASSSGQGGPYEQYF. CDR3 coding DNA: TGTGCCAGCAGCTCCGGACAGGGGGGCCCCTACGAGCAGTACTTC.

The V and J genes are TRBV5-1 and TRBJ2-7; TRBD1 matches at 9 bases. Trimming took 4 bases from V and 4 from J; bases not matched to a gene: 6. The CDR3 totals 14 residues. Germline V gene sequence: CDR1 SGHRS, CDR2 YFSETQ. CDR3 bases: TGCGCCAGCAGCCTCGGGACAGGGACGTACGAGCAGTACTTC. It encodes CASSLGTGTYEQYF.

This chain connects TRBV2 to TRBJ2-7, with 7 bases matching TRBD2. This CDR3 has 14 residues. CDR1 and CDR2 (germline): SNHLY, FYNNEI. V trimming: 6 bases; J trimming: 2 bases; junction bases outside the gene matches: 7. CDR3: CASRGLPGAYEQYF. CDR3 DNA: TGTGCCAGCAGGGGACTACCTGGGGCCTACGAGCAGTACTTC. Based on the CDR3 plus reference TRBV2 and TRBJ2-7, the full variable domain is EPEVTQTPSHQVTQMGQEVILRCVPISNHLYFYWYRQILGQKVEFLVSFYNNEISEKSEIFDDQFSVERPDGSNFTLKIRSTKLEDSAMYFCASRGLPGAYEQYFGPGTRLTVT.

The rearrangement uses TRBV28 and TRBJ2-7; TRBD1 matches 10 bases. Germline V gene sequence: CDR1 MDHEN, CDR2 SYDVKM. The CDR3 is 17 amino acids. Trimming at V came to 2 bases and at J to 2 bases, leaving 9 bases not matched to a gene. The CDR3 loop reads CASSLRGGQGEPYEQYF. In DNA form, the CDR3 reads TGTGCCAGCAGTTTAAGGGGCGGACAGGGGGAACCCTACGAGCAGTACTTC. The variable domain in full, with the rest retrieved from reference TRBV28 and TRBJ2-7, is DVKVTQSSRYLVKRTGEKVFLECVQDMDHENMFWYRQDPGLGLRLIYFSYDVKMKEKGDIPEGYSVSREKKERFSLILESASTNQTSMYLCASSLRGGQGEPYEQYFGPGTRLTVT.

The chain couples TRBV27 to TRBJ1-2; 7 bases agree with TRBD1. This CDR3 comprises 15 residues. V dropped 6 bases and J dropped 2; count of bases not matched to a gene: 9. Per germline, CDR1 MNHEY and CDR2 SMNVEV (reference sequence). CDR3 coding DNA: TGTGCCAGCAGGCCATTAGGGGGCGAGAACTATGGCTACACCTTC. Its protein product is CASRPLGGENYGYTF.

The chain has TRBV5-1 and TRBJ2-1, with 9 bases fitting TRBD2. The CDR3 length is 16 residues. With 5 bases clipped from V and 7 bases from J, the junction kept 13 bases outside the gene matches. Germline V gives CDR1 SGHRS, CDR2 YFSETQ. The CDR3 region is CASSRIAGASINEQFF. The CDR3 nucleotides read TGCGCCAGCAGTCGGATAGCGGGAGCCTCAATTAATGAGCAGTTCTTC. The full variable domain, its missing parts supplied by reference TRBV5-1 and TRBJ2-1, is KAGVTQTPRYLIKTRGQQVTLSCSPISGHRSVSWYQQTPGQGLQFLFEYFSETQRNKGNFPGRFSGRQFSNSRSEMNVSTLELGDSALYLCASSRIAGASINEQFFGPGTRLTVL.

The rearrangement joins TRBV18 to TRBJ2-1, with TRBD1 as a possible D gene (6 bases). Germline assignment: CDR1 KGHSH and CDR2 LQKENI. Trimming removed 0 bases at V and 4 bases at J, with 10 bases between. This CDR3 comprises 15 residues. The chain's CDR3 is CASSPPDSPYNEQFF. The CDR3 DNA sequence: TGTGCCAGCTCACCACCGGACAGCCCTTACAATGAGCAGTTCTTC.

The chain couples TRBV11-3 to TRBJ2-4, with TRBD1 matching over 7 bases. From germline, CDR1 is SGHNT and CDR2 YENEEA. V was pared by 0 bases and J by 1 base, with 3 bases of the junction left unmatched. The CDR3 spans 16 residues. The CDR3 loop reads CASSLDQGQAKNIQYF. The CDR3 DNA reads TGTGCCAGCAGCTTAGATCAGGGACAGGCCAAAAACATTCAGTACTTC.

This sequence joins TRBV5-4 and TRBJ1-2, with a possible D match to TRBD1 (6 bases). The germline CDR1 and CDR2 sequences are SGHNT and YYREEE (reference sequence). This CDR3 is built from 17 residues. V gave up 3 bases and J gave up 4 bases, with 22 bases separating them. The CDR3 DNA reads TGTGCCAGCAGCTCATTCTCGACCAACAGGGAGGGCTATGGCTACACCTTC. This translates into CASSSFSTNREGYGYTF.

This clone has a count of ten or more. This CDR3 is also generated by other DNA sequences in the sample. The chain recombines TRBV30 with TRBJ1-1; D remains unclear. Germline V gives CDR1 GTSNPN, CDR2 SVGIG (reference sequence). The length of the CDR3 is 13 residues. V dropped 0 bases and J dropped 1 base, with 6 bases sitting between them. CDR3 in amino acids: CAWSVLGNTEAFF. The CDR3 DNA reads as TGTGCCTGGAGTGTACTTGGGAACACTGAAGCTTTCTTT.

The chain joins TRBV3-1 (or the pseudogene TRBV3-2) to TRBJ2-7; possibly TRBD1 for D (5 bases). This CDR3 has 13 amino acids. Germline V gene lookup returns CDR1 LGHDT and CDR2 YNNKEL (reference sequence). The V gene lost 4 bases and the J gene lost 2 bases, with 9 bases spanning the gap. The CDR3, as DNA: TGTGCCAGCAGCCGGGGCCAGACCTACGAGCAGTACTTC. Residues: CASSRGQTYEQYF.

The V gene is TRBV19, the J gene TRBJ2-7, with 7 bases aligning to TRBD1. The trim removed 5 bases at V and 1 base at J, leaving 5 bases unmatched. The CDR3 has 14 amino acids. Germline lookup yields CDR1 LNHDA and CDR2 SQIVND (reference sequence). This chain's CDR3 is CASSSGQVSYEQYF. The CDR3 region has the DNA TGTGCCAGTAGTTCCGGACAGGTTTCCTACGAGCAGTACTTC.

The rearrangement links TRBV2 to TRBJ1-4, with unresolved D. With 7 bases removed from V and 8 bases from J, the gap between germline ends came to 14 bases. There are 13 residues in the CDR3. In germline, CDR1 is SNHLY, CDR2 FYNNEI. This chain's CDR3 is CASTAYKREKLFF. The CDR3 DNA sequence: TGTGCCAGCACTGCATATAAGCGGGAAAAACTGTTTTTT.

The genes are TRBV28 and TRBJ1-6; D remains ambiguous. The germline V and J ends were trimmed by 8 bases and 0 bases, with 11 bases remaining between them. Germline-derived CDR1 and CDR2 are MDHEN and SYDVKM. The CDR3 spans 15 residues. In DNA, the CDR3 is TGTGCCAGCCATACGGTTAGCTCCTATAATTCACCCCTCCACTTT. It specifies CASHTVSSYNSPLHF.